This is a list of T cell receptor beta chains from one sample in a study of spatial heterogeneity in lung cancer. TCRdb analysed the 5' RACE reads with MiXCR anew, one entry per CDR3 protein. The table records tens of thousands of distinct CDR3 sequences, 10% to 15% of them present only once. Material: PBMCs, obtained at surgery. These receptors were taken from a male donor with early-stage non-small cell lung cancer. Each CDR3 is given with its conserved first and last residue. D genes are given only for firm matches. Rows give clone size only sometimes, using once, few, many, or a class for an expanded clone.

V	D	J	size	CDR3	DNA
TRBV20-1	-	TRBJ2-5	few	CSARDPIPETQYF	TGCAGTGCTAGAGATCCCATACCAGAGACCCAGTACTTC
TRBV3-1	-	TRBJ1-6	-	CASSQDHGGNRRSSYNSPLHF	TGTGCCAGCAGCCAAGATCACGGAGGGAACAGGAGGAGCTCCTATAATTCACCCCTCCACTTT
TRBV4-1	-	TRBJ2-1	-	CASSQEWGNEQFF	TGCGCCAGCAGCCAAGAGTGGGGTAATGAGCAGTTCTTC
TRBV3-1	TRBD2	TRBJ2-3	-	CASSPPSGRGSTDTQYF	TGTGCCAGCAGCCCGCCATCGGGGCGGGGGAGCACAGATACGCAGTATTTT
TRBV7-3	TRBD2	TRBJ2-2	few	CASSLSLAGVPGELFF	TGTGCCAGCAGCTTGTCGCTAGCGGGAGTCCCCGGGGAGCTGTTTTTT
TRBV6-1	-	TRBJ2-4	few	CASSPGGAPSLQYF	TGTGCCAGCAGTCCGGGCGGGGCGCCGTCCCTTCAGTACTTC
TRBV20-1	-	TRBJ1-1	-	CSARQSNTEAFF	TGCAGTGCTAGACAATCGAACACTGAAGCTTTCTTT
TRBV5-1	-	TRBJ1-1	few	CASSSLQGGATEAFF	TGCGCCAGCAGCTCCCTACAGGGAGGAGCTACTGAAGCTTTCTTT
TRBV5-5	TRBD2	TRBJ2-3	-	CASSSGRTSGRAYTDTQYF	TGTGCCAGCAGCTCGGGAAGGACTAGCGGGAGGGCTTACACAGATACGCAGTATTTT
TRBV20-1	-	TRBJ1-5	-	CSARRGNQPQHF	TGCAGTGCAAGGAGGGGCAATCAGCCCCAGCATTTT
TRBV19	-	TRBJ1-3	-	CASVETASGNTMYF	TGTGCCAGCGTAGAGACAGCCTCTGGAAACACCATGTATTTT
TRBV6-2/TRBV6-3	-	TRBJ2-6	few	CASTQPPGAGANVLTF	TGTGCCAGCACTCAGCCTCCCGGGGCTGGGGCCAACGTCCTGACTTTC
TRBV5-1	-	TRBJ1-1	-	CASSAGGSGEAFF	TGCGCCAGCAGCGCGGGGGGCTCTGGTGAAGCTTTCTTT
TRBV20-1	TRBD1	TRBJ2-3	-	CRAGQGSAADTQYF	TGCAGGGCGGGACAGGGATCCGCGGCAGATACGCAGTATTTT
TRBV12-3/TRBV12-4	TRBD1	TRBJ2-3	-	CASSRRTGEGTDTQYF	TGTGCCAGCAGTCGCCGGACAGGGGAGGGGACAGATACGCAGTATTTT
TRBV7-2	-	TRBJ1-1	-	CASSPGGALGTEAFF	TGTGCCAGCAGCCCCGGGGGGGCCTTGGGCACTGAAGCTTTCTTT
TRBV4-2	-	TRBJ1-5	many	CASSNGPSNQPQHF	TGTGCCAGCAGCAATGGGCCAAGCAATCAGCCCCAGCATTTT